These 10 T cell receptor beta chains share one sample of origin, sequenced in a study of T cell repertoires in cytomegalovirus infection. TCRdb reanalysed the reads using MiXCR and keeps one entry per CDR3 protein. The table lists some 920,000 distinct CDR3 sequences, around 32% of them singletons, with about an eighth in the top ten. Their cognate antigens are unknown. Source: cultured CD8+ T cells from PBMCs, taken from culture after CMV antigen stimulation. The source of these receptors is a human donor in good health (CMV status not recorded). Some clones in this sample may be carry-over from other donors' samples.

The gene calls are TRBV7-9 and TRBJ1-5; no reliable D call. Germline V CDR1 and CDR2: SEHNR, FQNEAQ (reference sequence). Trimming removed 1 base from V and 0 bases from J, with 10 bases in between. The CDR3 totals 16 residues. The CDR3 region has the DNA TGTGCCAGCAGCTTAGGTTCGCAGGATAGCAATCAGCCCCAGCATTTT. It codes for CASSLGSQDSNQPQHF.

The CDR3 region is CSARDRELGSNQPQHF. CDR3 sequence (DNA): TGCAGTGCTAGAGATAGAGAGTTGGGTAGCAATCAGCCCCAGCATTTT. The chain recombines TRBV20-1 with TRBJ1-5, with no clear D. Looked up from germline, CDR1 is DFQATT and CDR2 is SNEGSKA (reference sequence). The ends were cut back, 0 bases at V and 0 bases at J, with 12 bases in the middle. The CDR3 totals 16 residues.

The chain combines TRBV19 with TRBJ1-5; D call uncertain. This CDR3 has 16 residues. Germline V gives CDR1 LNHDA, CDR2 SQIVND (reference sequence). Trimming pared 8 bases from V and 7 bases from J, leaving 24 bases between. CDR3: CASFPYGQIFTQPQHF. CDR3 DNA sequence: TGTGCCAGTTTCCCTTATGGGCAGATTTTCACACAGCCCCAGCATTTT.

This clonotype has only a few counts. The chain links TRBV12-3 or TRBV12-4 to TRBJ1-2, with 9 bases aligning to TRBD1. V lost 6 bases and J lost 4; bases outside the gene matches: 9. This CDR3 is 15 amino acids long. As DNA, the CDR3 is TGTGCCAGCAGCCCGGGACAGGGAATTCCCTATGGCTACACCTTC. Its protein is CASSPGQGIPYGYTF.

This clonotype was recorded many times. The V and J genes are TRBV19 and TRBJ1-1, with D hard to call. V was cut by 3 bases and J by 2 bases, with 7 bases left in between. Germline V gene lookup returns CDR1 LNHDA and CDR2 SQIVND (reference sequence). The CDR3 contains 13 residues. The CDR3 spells CASSIAENTEAFF. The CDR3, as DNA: TGTGCCAGTAGTATCGCAGAAAACACTGAAGCTTTCTTT.

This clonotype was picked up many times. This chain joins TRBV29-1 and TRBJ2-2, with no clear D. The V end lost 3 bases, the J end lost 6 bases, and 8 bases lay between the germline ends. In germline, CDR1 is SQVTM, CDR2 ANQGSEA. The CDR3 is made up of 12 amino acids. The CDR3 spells CSVDWGSGELFF. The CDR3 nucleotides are TGCAGCGTTGATTGGGGTTCCGGGGAGCTGTTTTTT.

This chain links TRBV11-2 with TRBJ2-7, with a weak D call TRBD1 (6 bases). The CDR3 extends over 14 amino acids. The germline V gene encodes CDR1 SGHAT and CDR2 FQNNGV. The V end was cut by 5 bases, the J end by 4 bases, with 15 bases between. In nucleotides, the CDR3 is TGTGCCAGCAGCCATAAACAGGGACCTTACGAGCAGTACGTC. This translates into CASSHKQGPYEQYV.

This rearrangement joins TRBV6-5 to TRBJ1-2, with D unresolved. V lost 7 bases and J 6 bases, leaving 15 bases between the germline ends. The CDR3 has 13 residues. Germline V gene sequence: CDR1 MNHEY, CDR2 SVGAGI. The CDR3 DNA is TGTGCCAGCAAGAGTCTGCCCCTACATGGCTACACCTTC. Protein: CASKSLPLHGYTF.

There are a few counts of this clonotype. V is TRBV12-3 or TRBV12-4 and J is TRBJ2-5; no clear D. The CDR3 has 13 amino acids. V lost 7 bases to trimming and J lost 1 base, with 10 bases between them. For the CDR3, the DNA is TGTGCCAGCACCCCAGGTAGCCAAGAGACCCAGTACTTC. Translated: CASTPGSQETQYF.

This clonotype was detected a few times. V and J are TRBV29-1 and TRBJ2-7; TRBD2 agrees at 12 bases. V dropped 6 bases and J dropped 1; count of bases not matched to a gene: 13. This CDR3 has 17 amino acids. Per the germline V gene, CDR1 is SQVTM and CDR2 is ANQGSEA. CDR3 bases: TGCAGCGTCCCATCCCCGGGACTAGCGGGCGATTCCTACGAGCAGTACTTC. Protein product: CSVPSPGLAGDSYEQYF.